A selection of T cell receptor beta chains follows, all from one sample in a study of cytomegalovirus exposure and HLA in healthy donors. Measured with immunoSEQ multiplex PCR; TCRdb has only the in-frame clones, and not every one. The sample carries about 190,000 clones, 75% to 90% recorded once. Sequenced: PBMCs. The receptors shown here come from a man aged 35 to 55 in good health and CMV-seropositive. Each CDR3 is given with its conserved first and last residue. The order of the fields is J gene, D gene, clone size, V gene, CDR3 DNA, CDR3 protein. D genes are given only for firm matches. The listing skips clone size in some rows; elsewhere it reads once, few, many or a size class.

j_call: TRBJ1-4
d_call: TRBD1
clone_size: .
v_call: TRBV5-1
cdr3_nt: TGCGCCAGCAGCTGGCGGACAGGAGCTAATGAAAAACTGTTTTTT
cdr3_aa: CASSWRTGANEKLFF

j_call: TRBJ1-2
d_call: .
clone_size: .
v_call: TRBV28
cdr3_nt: TGTGCCAGCAGTTTGGCGAGGGCGCTCAACTATGGCTACACCTTC
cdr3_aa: CASSLARALNYGYTF

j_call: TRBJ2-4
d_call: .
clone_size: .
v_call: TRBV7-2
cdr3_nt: TGTGCCAGCAGCCGAACCGCGGGTGAGGGAAACATTCAGTACTTC
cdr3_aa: CASSRTAGEGNIQYF

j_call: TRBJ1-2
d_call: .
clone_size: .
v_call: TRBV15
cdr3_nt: TGTGCCACCAGCAGAGAGGGGCTCTATGGCTACACCTTC
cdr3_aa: CATSREGLYGYTF

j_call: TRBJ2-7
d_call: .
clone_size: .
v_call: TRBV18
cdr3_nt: TGTGCCAGCTCACCTGGAGGACAGTCCTACGAGCAGTACTTC
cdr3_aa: CASSPGGQSYEQYF

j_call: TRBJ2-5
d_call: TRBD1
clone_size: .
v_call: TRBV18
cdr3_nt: TGTGCCAGCTCACCAGCCGGGACAGGGCCTCAAGAGACCCAGTACTTC
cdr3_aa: CASSPAGTGPQETQYF

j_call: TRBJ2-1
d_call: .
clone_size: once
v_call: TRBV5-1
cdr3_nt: TGCGCCAGCAGCTTGGAACTAAACAATGAGCAGTTCTTC
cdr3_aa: CASSLELNNEQFF

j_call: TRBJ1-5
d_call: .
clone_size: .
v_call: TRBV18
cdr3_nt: TGTGCCAGCTCACCTTCCGCAGGGGAAGGTCAGCCCCAGCATTTT
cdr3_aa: CASSPSAGEGQPQHF

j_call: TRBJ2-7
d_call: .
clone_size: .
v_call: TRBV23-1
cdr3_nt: TGCGCCAGCAGTCTTCCACGGGGGAACGAGCAGTACTTC
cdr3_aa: CASSLPRGNEQYF

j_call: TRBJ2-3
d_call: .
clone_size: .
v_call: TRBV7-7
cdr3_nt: TGTGCTAGCAGCTTAGGAGGGCCGGGAGATACGCAGTATTTT
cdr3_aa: CASSLGGPGDTQYF

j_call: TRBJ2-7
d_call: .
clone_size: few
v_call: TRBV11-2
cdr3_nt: TGTGCCAGCAGCTTATTTGGCTCTTCCCTCTACGAGCAGTACTTC
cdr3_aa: CASSLFGSSLYEQYF